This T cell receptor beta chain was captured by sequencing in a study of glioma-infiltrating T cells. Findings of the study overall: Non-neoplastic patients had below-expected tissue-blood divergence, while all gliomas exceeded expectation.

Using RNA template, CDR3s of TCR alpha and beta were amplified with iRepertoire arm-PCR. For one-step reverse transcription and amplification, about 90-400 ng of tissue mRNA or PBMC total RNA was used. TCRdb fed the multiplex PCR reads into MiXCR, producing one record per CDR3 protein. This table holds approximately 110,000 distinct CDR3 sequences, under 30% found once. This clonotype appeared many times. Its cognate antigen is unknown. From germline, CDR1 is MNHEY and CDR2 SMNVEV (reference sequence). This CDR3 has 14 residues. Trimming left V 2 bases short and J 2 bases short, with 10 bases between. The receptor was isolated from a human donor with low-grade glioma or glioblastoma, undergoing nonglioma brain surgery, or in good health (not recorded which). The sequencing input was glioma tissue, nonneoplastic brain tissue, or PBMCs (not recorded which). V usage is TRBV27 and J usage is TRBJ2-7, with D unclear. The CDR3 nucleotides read TGTGCCAGCAGTTTAGGGCGATTAACCTACGAGCAGTACTTC. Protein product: CASSLGRLTYEQYF.